This TCR beta chain was found in a study of T cells in Graves' hyperthyroidism and ophthalmopathy. Findings and limits, study-wide: Blood shared most expanded thyroid clonotypes above 0.001.

RNA transcripts gave rise to amplified TCR beta CDR3 regions. When the TCR CDR3 underwent first-round RT-PCR, the HTBI primer set was used. TCRdb independently ran MiXCR on the multiplex PCR reads; one entry per CDR3 protein. There are 300,000 or so distinct CDR3 sequences in the sample; about 15% occur only once, and roughly 50% lies in the top ten. With 2 bases clipped from V and 3 bases from J, the junction kept 11 bases outside the gene matches. The CDR3 has 18 residues. Germline CDR1 KGHDR, CDR2 SFDVKD. In the ophthalmopathy cohort, Clinical Activity Score was at least 3, NOSPECS grade at least 4, and duration under 3 months. Uncontrolled infection, other autoimmune disease, pregnancy or lactation barred patients from enrollment. This clonotype was detected ten times or more. The antigen remains unidentified.

This TCR was sampled from a woman aged 55-69 years with Graves' ophthalmopathy. The V gene is TRBV24-1, the J gene TRBJ2-1, with 8 bases aligning to TRBD1. Material: blood. CDR3: CATSDWMGTGTGYNEQFF. The CDR3 DNA sequence: TGTGCCACCAGTGATTGGATGGGGACCGGGACAGGCTACAATGAGCAGTTCTTC.